This T cell receptor beta chain was identified during a study of blood T cells in healthy people across ages. Donors gave around 9.8 milliliters of peripheral blood apiece. Study-wide findings and caveats: The percentage of naive T cells correlated strongly with TCR beta diversity.

The authors ran a second PCR of about 6 to 11 cycles using a sample-barcoded 5' primer and a J-beta primer mix. Sequencing of every sample gave 2.5 million or more CDR3-containing paired-end reads. TCRdb re-derived calls from the 5' RACE reads in MiXCR, one entry per CDR3 protein. The sample lists 1.4 million to 1.5 million distinct CDR3 sequences; 35% to 45% were seen once. On this clonotype itself: Its matching antigen is unknown.

The ends lost 2 bases at V and 4 bases at J; junction bases unmatched: 7. Germline V gene data show CDR1 as DFQATT and CDR2 as SNEGSKA (reference sequence). The CDR3 totals 16 residues. The V and J genes are TRBV20-1 and TRBJ2-2; TRBD2 matches at 10 bases. This sequence originates from a young woman in good health. Sequencing used blood. The CDR3 nucleotides are TGCAGTGCTAGACCTCTAGCGGGAGAGGTCACCGGGGAGCTGTTTTTT. Protein: CSARPLAGEVTGELFF.